These 19 T cell receptor beta chains were sequenced from one sample in a study of cytomegalovirus exposure and HLA in healthy donors. PCR primers comprised 60 Vbeta and 13 Jbeta primers. TCRdb's copy holds only in-frame clones and misses some; the assay was immunoSEQ multiplex PCR. The sample carries about 140,000 clones, approximately 67% recorded once. The sample was PBMCs. The receptor set was obtained from a woman aged 55-70 years in good health and CMV-seronegative.

This rearrangement joins TRBV27 to TRBJ1-2; D is unresolved. Germline loops: CDR1 MNHEY, CDR2 SMNVEV (reference sequence). There are 13 residues in the CDR3. Trimming pared 6 bases from V and 1 base from J, leaving 9 bases between. CDR3 protein: CASSRSYNYGYTF. The CDR3 DNA reads as TGTGCCAGCAGCCGCTCCTATAACTATGGCTACACCTTC.

This chain uses TRBV29-1 with TRBJ2-2; TRBD1 is a possible D gene (6 bases). Per the germline V gene, CDR1 is SQVTM and CDR2 is ANQGSEA. CDR3 length: 14 amino acids. With 4 bases removed from V and 5 bases from J, the gap between germline ends came to 14 bases. CDR3 sequence reads: CSVGGIQGTGELFF. The CDR3 DNA is TGCAGCGTTGGAGGGATCCAGGGGACCGGGGAGCTGTTTTTT.

This chain connects TRBV5-4 to TRBJ2-3; the match to TRBD2 covers 9 bases. J gave up 2 bases and V 4 bases, and 14 bases lay outside the gene matches. The germline V gene has CDR1 SGHNT and CDR2 YYREEE (reference sequence). The CDR3 has 18 residues. The CDR3 nucleotides are TGTGCCAGCAGCCCCGGGCTTGCGGGGGGGGCTTTCACAGATACGCAGTATTTT. Amino acid sequence: CASSPGLAGGAFTDTQYF.

V and J are TRBV10-3 and TRBJ1-5, with D uncertain. CDR3 length: 12 amino acids. Trimming took off 8 bases at V and 2 bases at J, with 7 bases between the two ends. Germline V gene sequence: CDR1 ENHRY, CDR2 SYGVKD. CDR3 bases: TGTGCCATCGGGGAGGGCAATCAGCCCCAGCATTTT. Its protein is CAIGEGNQPQHF.

The rearrangement uses TRBV7-6 and TRBJ2-1; 9 bases align to TRBD1. J gave up 5 bases and V 5 bases, and 10 bases lay outside the gene matches. The CDR3 has 16 residues. Germline V gives CDR1 SGHVS, CDR2 FNYEAQ. This chain's CDR3 is CASSVQGQGQNNEQFF. The DNA for the CDR3 is TGTGCCAGCAGCGTACAGGGACAGGGTCAGAACAATGAGCAGTTCTTC.

The chain recombines TRBV5-8 with TRBJ2-3; TRBD2 matches at 14 bases. This CDR3 has 15 residues. Trimming at V came to 4 bases and at J to 4 bases, leaving 2 bases not matched to a gene. The germline V gene encodes CDR1 SGHTS and CDR2 YDEGEE. CDR3 DNA: TGTGCCAGCAGCAGGGGACTAGCGGGAGCAGATACGCAGTATTTT. Its translation: CASSRGLAGADTQYF.

This clone was seen only a few times. The genes are TRBV7-8 and TRBJ2-2; 10 nucleotides match TRBD1. Germline-derived CDR1 and CDR2 are SGHVS and FQNEAQ. The V and J ends lost 3 bases and 4 bases, in that order; junction bases with no gene match: 2. The CDR3 has 15 amino acids. The CDR3 nucleotides are TGTGCCAGCAGCTTGTGGGACAGGGGCACCGGGGAGCTGTTTTTT. As protein: CASSLWDRGTGELFF.

Comment on this clone: Other nucleotide sequences from this sample produce the same CDR3. The chain employs TRBV5-1 and TRBJ2-5, with D possibly being TRBD1 (5 bases). Trimming cost V 4 bases and J 1 base, with 8 bases left between them. CDR3 length: 13 amino acids. Per the germline V gene, CDR1 is SGHRS and CDR2 is YFSETQ. The CDR3 reads CASSRTSQETQYF. The CDR3 region has the DNA TGCGCCAGCAGCAGGACAAGCCAAGAGACCCAGTACTTC.

This chain uses TRBV19 with TRBJ2-3; tentative D call: TRBD1 (5 bases). Germline V gene lookup returns CDR1 LNHDA and CDR2 SQIVND (reference sequence). The CDR3 extends over 15 amino acids. Trimming removed 2 bases from V and 2 bases from J, with 11 bases in between. The CDR3 DNA reads TGTGCCAGTAGTATATTGGGGCTTCCCACAGATACGCAGTATTTT. Translating it yields CASSILGLPTDTQYF.

This clone has just one count. J is TRBJ2-3 and V is TRBV10-3; 7 nucleotides line up with TRBD1. Germline-derived CDR1 and CDR2 are ENHRY and SYGVKD. The V segment lost 1 base and the J segment 5 bases; nucleotides outside the gene matches: 3. CDR3 length equals 14 residues. The CDR3 loop reads CAISELQGRDTQYF. The CDR3 nucleotides read TGTGCCATCAGTGAGTTACAGGGGAGAGATACGCAGTATTTT.

There are a few counts of this clone. The chain links TRBV7-2 to TRBJ2-2, with 11 nucleotides matching TRBD2. V lost 7 bases to trimming and J lost 1 base; unmatched junction nucleotides: 2. Germline V gene data show CDR1 as SGHTA and CDR2 as FQGNSA. This CDR3 contains 15 residues. The CDR3 region is CASTLAGGNTGELFF. In nucleotides, the CDR3 is TGTGCCAGCACCCTAGCGGGGGGGAACACCGGGGAGCTGTTTTTT.

This chain links TRBV19 with TRBJ1-1; D is unclear. CDR1 and CDR2 (germline): LNHDA, SQIVND (reference sequence). V was pared by 5 bases and J by 1 base, with 8 bases between. This CDR3 contains 13 residues. The CDR3 nucleotides are TGTGCCAGTAGTGTCGGTGGGAACACTGAAGCTTTCTTT. Translation: CASSVGGNTEAFF.

The chain has TRBV5-4 and TRBJ1-1, with D possibly TRBD1 on 5 matching bases. Per germline, CDR1 SGHNT and CDR2 YYREEE (reference sequence). Trimming pared 6 bases from V and 2 bases from J, leaving 20 bases between. The CDR3 consists of 16 residues. The CDR3 region has the DNA TGTGCCAGCACCCATGGAGGGACGGTCACCAACACTGAAGCTTTCTTT. It specifies CASTHGGTVTNTEAFF.

The chain is built from TRBV5-1 and TRBJ2-2, with TRBD2 matching 10 bases. Per germline, CDR1 SGHRS and CDR2 YFSETQ. V shed 2 bases, J shed 4 bases, and the junction held 8 bases outside the gene matches. This CDR3 is 17 amino acids long. CDR3 residues: CASSFWSSGGTTGELFF. CDR3 bases: TGCGCCAGCAGCTTTTGGTCTAGCGGGGGAACCACCGGGGAGCTGTTTTTT.

This clone was seen only once. CDR3 bases: TGTGCCAGCAGTACCCAGGGCCACCAAGAGACCCAGTACTTC. Residues: CASSTQGHQETQYF. The rearrangement uses TRBV2 and TRBJ2-5, with D perhaps matching TRBD1 (5 bases). Germline loops: CDR1 SNHLY, CDR2 FYNNEI. This CDR3 region has 14 residues. V lost 5 bases and J lost 0, with 10 bases in between.

The chain employs TRBV9 and TRBJ2-3; tentatively, D is TRBD2 (6 bases). V was shortened by 5 bases and J by 0 bases, with 13 bases between the two germline ends. The CDR3 is made up of 15 amino acids. Germline CDR1 is SGDLS and CDR2 is YYNGEE. The CDR3 sequence is CASSPTGASTDTQYF. CDR3 bases: TGTGCCAGCAGTCCGACGGGAGCTAGCACAGATACGCAGTATTTT.

The rearrangement joins TRBV27 to TRBJ1-5; D gene unclear. This CDR3 comprises 17 residues. CDR1 and CDR2 (germline): MNHEY, SMNVEV (reference sequence). V shed 4 bases and J shed 2 bases, with 18 bases lying between them. CDR3 sequence (DNA): TGTGCCAGCAGTTCCGGGTGGAAGGGAGTTCGCAATCAGCCCCAGCATTTT. It is translated as CASSSGWKGVRNQPQHF.

The rearrangement links TRBV4-1 to TRBJ2-3, with 7 positions matching TRBD2. The germline V gene encodes CDR1 MGHRA and CDR2 YSYEKL. Losses at the gene ends were 0 bases for V and 1 base for J; bases not matched to a gene: 10. This CDR3 has 18 residues. The CDR3 region is CASSQDQGSGGGTDTQYF. The CDR3 nucleotides read TGCGCCAGCAGCCAAGATCAAGGTAGTGGGGGGGGCACAGATACGCAGTATTTT.

V usage is TRBV6-6 and J usage is TRBJ2-2, with D possibly TRBD1 on 6 matching bases. The V gene's germline CDR1 is MNHNY and CDR2 SVGAGI (reference sequence). The CDR3 has 16 amino acids. The ends were cut back, 4 bases at V and 5 bases at J, with 17 bases in the middle. The CDR3 DNA sequence: TGTGCCAGCAGTTTCGGGACACTTGATTTGACCGGGGAGCTGTTTTTT. As protein: CASSFGTLDLTGELFF.